These T cell receptor beta chains were read from a single sample in a study of T-cell reconstitution after alpha-beta-depleted transplantation in children. TCRdb independently ran MiXCR on the PCR reads; one entry per CDR3 protein. In the table there are about 300,000 distinct CDR3 sequences, about 7.3% of which are singletons. Sequencing was performed on peripheral blood, taken 360 days after TCRalphabeta/CD19-depleted stem cell transplant. All receptors come from a female patient aged 2-10 years who had a stem cell transplant for Fanconi anemia, so the T cells may come from the graft donor. Each CDR3 is given with its conserved first and last residue. The order of the fields is V gene, J gene, D gene, clone size, CDR3 DNA, CDR3 protein. The D gene is left open where the match is weak. Rows may omit the clone size; those that give it use once, few, many or a size class.

>TRBV28|TRBJ2-3|-|few
TGTGCCAGCAGTTTGCCGGGAATTTCCATCACAGATACGCAGTATTTT
CASSLPGISITDTQYF
>TRBV20-1|TRBJ2-5|-|many
TGCAGTGCTAGGGCTTGGGAGACCCAGTACTTC
CSARAWETQYF
>TRBV2|TRBJ2-4|-|few
TGTGCCACATCGCGTCGGCCTGAAAACATTCAGTACTTC
CATSRRPENIQYF
>TRBV5-1|TRBJ2-3|TRBD1|-
TGCGCCAGCAGCTCATACCTGGGACAGGGAACTAGCACAGATACGCAGTATTTT
CASSSYLGQGTSTDTQYF
>TRBV12-3/TRBV12-4|TRBJ2-5|-|many
TGTGCCAGCAGGGAAGGGGAGACCCAGTACTTC
CASREGETQYF
>TRBV18|TRBJ2-7|-|-
TGTGCCAGCTCACCACTGGCAGGGGTAAACGAGCAGTACTTC
CASSPLAGVNEQYF
>TRBV20-1|TRBJ2-1|TRBD1|many
TGCAGTGTCGAGCCTGGGACAGCGGAGAATGAGCAGTTCTTC
CSVEPGTAENEQFF
>TRBV20-1|TRBJ2-5|-|few
TGCAGTACACAGCCTCGGGGGGCCCTGAAGACCCAGTACTTC
CSTQPRGALKTQYF
>TRBV20-1|TRBJ2-2|TRBD2|many
TGCAGTGCTACCAGACTAGCGGGGCACACCGGGGAGCTGTTTTTT
CSATRLAGHTGELFF
>TRBV6-1|TRBJ2-2|TRBD2|-
TGTGCCAGCACCCGCGGGGGGCAGGGCGCGAACACCGGGGAGCTGTTTTTT
CASTRGGQGANTGELFF
>TRBV4-2|TRBJ1-2|-|many
TGTGCCAGCAGCCAGGGGCCTCGACAGGCTTCCACCTTC
CASSQGPRQASTF
>TRBV21-1|TRBJ2-5|-|many
TGTGCCAGCAGCAAAAGGGCAGGGAGTGTCCAAGAGACCCAGTACTTC
CASSKRAGSVQETQYF
>TRBV11-2|TRBJ2-1|TRBD2|many
TGTGCCAGCAGCCAGGCGGTGCGGGGGGCCTTTAATGAGCAGTTCTTC
CASSQAVRGAFNEQFF
>TRBV10-2|TRBJ2-7|TRBD2|many
TGCGCCAGCCAGCGGGAGGGCTTGTACGAGCAGTACTTC
CASQREGLYEQYF
>TRBV4-1|TRBJ1-2|-|-
TGCGCCAGCAGCCAAGTAATCAACTATGGCTACACCTTC
CASSQVINYGYTF
>TRBV28|TRBJ2-5|-|-
TGTGCCAGCAGTTTCTTGACCATAGAAAGAGAGACCCAGTACTTC
CASSFLTIERETQYF
>TRBV6-2/TRBV6-3|TRBJ1-2|-|few
TGTGCCAGCAGTTACCTGGGAGGGGAATATGGCTACACCTTC
CASSYLGGEYGYTF
>TRBV28|TRBJ1-1|-|-
TGTGCCAGCAGTTTATCCGTCTCGGGAGCTTTCTTT
CASSLSVSGAFF
>TRBV20-1|TRBJ2-5|TRBD2|many
TGCAGTGCTAGTGGGCGGGGGGGCTTTGAGACCCAGTACTTC
CSASGRGGFETQYF
>TRBV6-2/TRBV6-3|TRBJ2-1|TRBD2|many
TGTGCCAGCAGTTCTCTACAACTAGCGGGGGGCAGGGAGGGTGAGCAGTTCTTC
CASSSLQLAGGREGEQFF
>TRBV7-2|TRBJ2-3|-|few
TGTGCCAGCAGCAGGTGGATCGGCGGGGCGTCAGATACGCAGTATTTT
CASSRWIGGASDTQYF
>TRBV20-1|TRBJ1-5|TRBD1|-
TGCTGTGCTAGACGGACAGGGGATTATAGCAATCAGCCCCAGCATTTT
CCARRTGDYSNQPQHF
>TRBV30|TRBJ2-3|-|-
TGTGCCTGGAGTGTAAATAAGGCAGGGGATACGCAGTATTTT
CAWSVNKAGDTQYF
>TRBV27|TRBJ2-3|-|-
TGTGCCAGCAAGGGGGCAGATACGCAGTATTTT
CASKGADTQYF
>TRBV2|TRBJ2-6|-|few
TGTGCCAGCAGCCCTAAACGGGCTGGGGCCAACGTCCTGACTTTC
CASSPKRAGANVLTF
>TRBV2|TRBJ1-4|-|few
TGTGCCAGCAGTGACCTCCCCAGTGCAACTAATGAAAAACTGTTTTTT
CASSDLPSATNEKLFF
>TRBV20-1|TRBJ1-5|-|many
TGCAGTGCCTCGAAGGGGGTTAATCAGCCCCAGCATTTT
CSASKGVNQPQHF
>TRBV4-3|TRBJ1-1|-|many
TGCGCCAGCAGCCAAGAATTGATGACCGGGATGCACACTGAAGCTTTCTTT
CASSQELMTGMHTEAFF
>TRBV6-5|TRBJ2-1|TRBD2|-
TGTGCCAGCAGTTACTCCGTGGGACTAGCGGGGGCCGGTTACAATGAGCAGTTCTTC
CASSYSVGLAGAGYNEQFF